The rows below give T cell receptor beta chains drawn from one sample of a study of blood T cell repertoires in COVID-19. Sequenced by immunoSEQ multiplex PCR; TCRdb stores in-frame clones only, minus some. This table holds nearly 300,000 clones, approximately 84% found once. Sequencing used peripheral blood. These TCRs come from a human donor with COVID-19, enrolled during active disease. The donor label of this sample is uncertain. CDR3s include the opening cysteine and the closing phenylalanine or tryptophan. The D gene is left open where the match is weak. Only some rows state a clone size, as once, few, many or a class for expanded clones.

D gene: TRBD2
J gene: TRBJ2-1
CDR3 length: 14
clone size: NA
V gene: TRBV7-7
CDR3 DNA: TGTGCTAGCAGCTTAAACGGGAGGGGAGGTGAGCAGTTCTTC
CDR3 protein: CASSLNGRGGEQFF

D gene: TRBD1
J gene: TRBJ2-1
CDR3 length: 16
clone size: once
V gene: TRBV30
CDR3 DNA: TGTGCCTGGAACCCCGGGACAGGGAGCTCCTACAATGAGCAGTTCTTC
CDR3 protein: CAWNPGTGSSYNEQFF

D gene: NA
J gene: TRBJ2-2
CDR3 length: 16
clone size: NA
V gene: TRBV27
CDR3 DNA: TGTGCCAGCAGTCCCCAGGGGCCCCCGAACACCGGGGAGCTGTTTTTT
CDR3 protein: CASSPQGPPNTGELFF

D gene: NA
J gene: TRBJ1-4
CDR3 length: 15
clone size: NA
V gene: TRBV28
CDR3 DNA: TGTGCCAGCATCCAAGGGAGGGGACGTAATGAAAAACTGTTTTTT
CDR3 protein: CASIQGRGRNEKLFF

D gene: TRBD1
J gene: TRBJ1-6
CDR3 length: 14
clone size: NA
V gene: TRBV28
CDR3 DNA: TGTGCCAGCAGTTTGGGACAGGGGAATTCACCCCTCCACTTT
CDR3 protein: CASSLGQGNSPLHF

D gene: TRBD2
J gene: TRBJ2-3
CDR3 length: 16
clone size: NA
V gene: TRBV7-9
CDR3 DNA: TGTGCCAGCAGCCCAGGACTAGCGGGAGTTGCAGATACGCAGTATTTT
CDR3 protein: CASSPGLAGVADTQYF

D gene: NA
J gene: TRBJ2-3
CDR3 length: 16
clone size: NA
V gene: TRBV2
CDR3 DNA: TGTGCCAGCAGTGAATGGGGCAGGGGAAATCCAGATACGCAGTATTTT
CDR3 protein: CASSEWGRGNPDTQYF

D gene: NA
J gene: TRBJ2-6
CDR3 length: 15
clone size: once
V gene: TRBV15
CDR3 DNA: TGTGCCACCAGCGGCGACAGACAGGACGGCAACGTCCTGACTTTC
CDR3 protein: CATSGDRQDGNVLTF

D gene: NA
J gene: TRBJ2-5
CDR3 length: 12
clone size: NA
V gene: TRBV6-2/TRBV6-3
CDR3 DNA: TGTGCCAGCAGTTATCTTTCGGAGACCCAGTACTTC
CDR3 protein: CASSYLSETQYF

D gene: NA
J gene: TRBJ2-7
CDR3 length: 14
clone size: NA
V gene: TRBV13
CDR3 DNA: TGTGCCAGCAGCTTGGGGCTAAGGGTCTACGAGCAGTACTTC
CDR3 protein: CASSLGLRVYEQYF

D gene: TRBD1
J gene: TRBJ2-2
CDR3 length: 16
clone size: NA
V gene: TRBV5-4
CDR3 DNA: TGTGCCAGCAGCTTTCTCCGGGACAGGGGGGCCGGGGAGCTGTTTTTT
CDR3 protein: CASSFLRDRGAGELFF

D gene: TRBD2
J gene: TRBJ2-1
CDR3 length: 15
clone size: NA
V gene: TRBV15
CDR3 DNA: TGTGCCACCAGCAGGGGCGGGGGGGACTACAATGAGCAGTTCTTC
CDR3 protein: CATSRGGGDYNEQFF

D gene: TRBD1
J gene: TRBJ1-1
CDR3 length: 14
clone size: few
V gene: TRBV18
CDR3 DNA: TGTGCCAGCTCACCTTCTGGGACAGGCGGTGAAGCTTTCTTT
CDR3 protein: CASSPSGTGGEAFF

D gene: TRBD1
J gene: TRBJ1-2
CDR3 length: 16
clone size: NA
V gene: TRBV7-8
CDR3 DNA: TGTGCCAGCAGCCCTGGTCCGGGACAGGGTAACTATGGCTACACCTTC
CDR3 protein: CASSPGPGQGNYGYTF

D gene: NA
J gene: TRBJ1-4
CDR3 length: 17
clone size: NA
V gene: TRBV30
CDR3 DNA: TGTGCCTGGAGCCTTTACAACTTGCCAGGGGCCAATGAAAAACTGTTTTTT
CDR3 protein: CAWSLYNLPGANEKLFF

D gene: NA
J gene: TRBJ2-1
CDR3 length: 15
clone size: NA
V gene: TRBV30
CDR3 DNA: TGTGCCTCCGAACCCAGCGTTCGAGGCTACAATGAGCAGTTCTTC
CDR3 protein: CASEPSVRGYNEQFF

D gene: TRBD1
J gene: TRBJ2-1
CDR3 length: 15
clone size: NA
V gene: TRBV5-1
CDR3 DNA: TGCGCCAGCAGCTTGGCGGGGACAGGGGGAAATGAGCAGTTCTTC
CDR3 protein: CASSLAGTGGNEQFF

D gene: TRBD2
J gene: TRBJ2-1
CDR3 length: 15
clone size: NA
V gene: TRBV3-1/TRBV3-2
CDR3 DNA: TGTGCCAGCAGCCCACGCCCCGGGACTAGCAATGAGCAGTTCTTC
CDR3 protein: CASSPRPGTSNEQFF

D gene: TRBD2
J gene: TRBJ2-7
CDR3 length: 15
clone size: NA
V gene: TRBV5-1
CDR3 DNA: TGCGCCAGCAGCATGGGGACTAGCGGGAGTCATGAGCAGTACTTC
CDR3 protein: CASSMGTSGSHEQYF

D gene: TRBD1
J gene: TRBJ2-1
CDR3 length: 17
clone size: few
V gene: TRBV27
CDR3 DNA: TGTGCCAGCAGTTTAGGAATAGGGGGCTCACACCGATTATTACAGTTCTTC
CDR3 protein: CASSLGIGGSHRLLQFF

D gene: NA
J gene: TRBJ2-7
CDR3 length: 14
clone size: NA
V gene: TRBV7-2
CDR3 DNA: TGTGCCAGCAGCTTAGGCAGGACTACCTACGAGCAGTACTTC
CDR3 protein: CASSLGRTTYEQYF

D gene: NA
J gene: TRBJ2-4
CDR3 length: 15
clone size: NA
V gene: TRBV5-8
CDR3 DNA: TGTGCCAGCGCTACCGGGGGGCTATGGGCGAACATTCAGTACTTC
CDR3 protein: CASATGGLWANIQYF

D gene: NA
J gene: TRBJ1-6
CDR3 length: 15
clone size: many
V gene: TRBV21-1
CDR3 DNA: TGTGCCAGCAGCAAAGGGGACAGGGGTAATTCACCCCTCCACTTT
CDR3 protein: CASSKGDRGNSPLHF

D gene: NA
J gene: TRBJ1-2
CDR3 length: 15
clone size: NA
V gene: TRBV9
CDR3 DNA: TGTGCCAGCAGCGTAGATCAGGGGAGGGGATATGGCTACACCTTC
CDR3 protein: CASSVDQGRGYGYTF

D gene: TRBD1
J gene: TRBJ2-7
CDR3 length: 15
clone size: NA
V gene: TRBV3-1/TRBV3-2
CDR3 DNA: TGTGCCAGCAGCCAAGATGGGACAGGGGCCCGTTCACAGTACTTC
CDR3 protein: CASSQDGTGARSQYF

D gene: TRBD2
J gene: TRBJ2-3
CDR3 length: 15
clone size: NA
V gene: TRBV7-3
CDR3 DNA: TGTGCCAGCAGTGCGACTAGCGGGATCACAGATACGCAGTATTTT
CDR3 protein: CASSATSGITDTQYF

D gene: NA
J gene: TRBJ2-5
CDR3 length: 12
clone size: NA
V gene: TRBV30
CDR3 DNA: TGTGCCTGGAGTACAGGCGGAGAGACCCAGTACTTC
CDR3 protein: CAWSTGGETQYF

D gene: TRBD1
J gene: TRBJ1-3
CDR3 length: 15
clone size: once
V gene: TRBV5-5
CDR3 DNA: TGTGCCAGCAGCTCTGGACAGGGGCCTGGAAACACCATATATTTT
CDR3 protein: CASSSGQGPGNTIYF